This T cell receptor beta chain was documented in a study of human T cells and chemical hapten exposure. In the study overall: Among samples, TCR yields varied mainly because of small differences in pooled library volume.

Time point defined: patch test 1, 2 weeks after DPC sensitization. The treatment is: therapeutic diphenylcyclopropenone sensitization with weekly scalp DPC. It was the library that attached unique molecular identifiers to individual cDNA molecules. TCRdb ran MiXCR on the RACE reads and lists one entry per CDR3 protein. The sample shows around 50,000 distinct CDR3 sequences, 9% to 9.5% of them seen only once. Details on this clonotype: Its antigen remains unknown.

From germline, CDR1 is PRHDT and CDR2 FYEKMQ (reference sequence). V was shortened by 4 bases and J by 5 bases, with 8 bases between the two germline ends. CDR3 length: 13 amino acids. Findings and limits, study-wide: Versus controls, expanded TCRs had significantly more large CDR3 similarity clusters.

The genes are TRBV13 and TRBJ2-2, with D perhaps TRBD2 (5 bases). The origin of this receptor is a woman between 40 and 50 years old with alopecia areata. Some clones in this sample may be carry-over from other donors' samples. Sequencing was performed on whole blood, taken in connection with sensitization to the hapten diphenylcyclopropenone (DPC). The CDR3: CASSSPGTGELFF. Written as DNA, the CDR3 is TGTGCCAGCAGCTCCCCGGGGACCGGGGAGCTGTTTTTT.